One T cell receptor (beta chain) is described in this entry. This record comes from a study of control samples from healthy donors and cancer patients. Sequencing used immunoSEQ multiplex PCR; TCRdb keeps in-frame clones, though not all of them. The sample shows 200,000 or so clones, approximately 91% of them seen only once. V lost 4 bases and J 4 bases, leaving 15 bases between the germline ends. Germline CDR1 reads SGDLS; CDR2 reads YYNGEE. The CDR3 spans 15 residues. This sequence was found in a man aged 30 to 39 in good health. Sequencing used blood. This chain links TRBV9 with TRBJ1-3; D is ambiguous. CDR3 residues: CASSIEGGRGNTIYF. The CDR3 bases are TGTGCCAGCAGCATTGAGGGTGGTCGGGGAAACACCATATATTTT.